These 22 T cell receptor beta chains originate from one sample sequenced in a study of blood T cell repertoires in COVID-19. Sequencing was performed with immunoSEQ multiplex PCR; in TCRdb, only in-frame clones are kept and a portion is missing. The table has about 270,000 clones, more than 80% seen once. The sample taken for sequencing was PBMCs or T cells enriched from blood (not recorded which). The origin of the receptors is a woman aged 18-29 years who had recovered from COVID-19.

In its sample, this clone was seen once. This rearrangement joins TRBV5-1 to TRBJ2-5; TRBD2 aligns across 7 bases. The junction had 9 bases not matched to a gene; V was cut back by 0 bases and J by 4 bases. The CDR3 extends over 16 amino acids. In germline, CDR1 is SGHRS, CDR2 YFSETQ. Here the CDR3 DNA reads TGCGCCAGCAGCTTGGGCTCGGGAGGAGGTCGAGAGACCCAGTACTTC. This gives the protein CASSLGSGGGRETQYF. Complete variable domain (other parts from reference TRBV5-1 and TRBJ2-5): KAGVTQTPRYLIKTRGQQVTLSCSPISGHRSVSWYQQTPGQGLQFLFEYFSETQRNKGNFPGRFSGRQFSNSRSEMNVSTLELGDSALYLCASSLGSGGGRETQYFGPGTRLLVL.

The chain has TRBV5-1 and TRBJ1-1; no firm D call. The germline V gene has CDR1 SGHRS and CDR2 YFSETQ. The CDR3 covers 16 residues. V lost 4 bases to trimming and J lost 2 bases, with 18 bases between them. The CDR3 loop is CASSQVFGSVNTEAFF. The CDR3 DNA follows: TGCGCCAGCAGCCAAGTATTCGGGTCGGTCAACACTGAAGCTTTCTTT.

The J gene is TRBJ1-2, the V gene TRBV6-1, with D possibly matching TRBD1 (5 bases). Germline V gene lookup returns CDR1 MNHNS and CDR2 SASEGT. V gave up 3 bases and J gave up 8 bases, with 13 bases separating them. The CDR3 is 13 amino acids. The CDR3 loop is CASSDAGLGGYTF. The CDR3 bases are TGTGCCAGCAGTGATGCGGGGCTAGGAGGCTACACCTTC.

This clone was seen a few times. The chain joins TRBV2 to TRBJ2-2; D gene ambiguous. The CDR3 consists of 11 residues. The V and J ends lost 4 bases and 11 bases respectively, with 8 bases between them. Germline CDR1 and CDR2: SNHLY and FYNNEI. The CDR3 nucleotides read TGTGCCAGCAGTGCCCTACCCGAGCTGTTTTTT. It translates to CASSALPELFF.

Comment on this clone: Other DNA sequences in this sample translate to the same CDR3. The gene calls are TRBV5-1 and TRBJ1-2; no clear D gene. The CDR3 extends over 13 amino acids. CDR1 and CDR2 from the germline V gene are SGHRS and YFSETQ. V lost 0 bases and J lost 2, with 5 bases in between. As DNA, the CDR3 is TGCGCCAGCAGCTTGGCTGGCAACTATGGCTACACCTTC. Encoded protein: CASSLAGNYGYTF. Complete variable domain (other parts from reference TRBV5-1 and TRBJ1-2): KAGVTQTPRYLIKTRGQQVTLSCSPISGHRSVSWYQQTPGQGLQFLFEYFSETQRNKGNFPGRFSGRQFSNSRSEMNVSTLELGDSALYLCASSLAGNYGYTFGSGTRLTVV.

The CDR3 region has the DNA TGCGCCACACAGGAAATGGGACAGGGCGGTTACGAGCAGTACTTC. As protein: CATQEMGQGGYEQYF. J is TRBJ2-7 and V is TRBV10-2; TRBD1 agrees at 9 bases. Germline CDR1 WSHSY, CDR2 SAAADI. The V and J ends lost 10 bases and 4 bases, in that order; junction bases with no gene match: 14. The CDR3 extends over 15 amino acids.

CDR3 in amino acids: CASSPGGDGRADTQYF. The CDR3 DNA follows: TGTGCCAGCAGCCCGGGGGGGGACGGCCGCGCAGATACGCAGTATTTT. This sequence joins TRBV5-4 and TRBJ2-3, with 8 bases identical to TRBD2. The germline V gene encodes CDR1 SGHNT and CDR2 YYREEE (reference sequence). This CDR3 spans 16 amino acids. V trimming: 4 bases; J trimming: 4 bases; junction bases outside the gene matches: 11.

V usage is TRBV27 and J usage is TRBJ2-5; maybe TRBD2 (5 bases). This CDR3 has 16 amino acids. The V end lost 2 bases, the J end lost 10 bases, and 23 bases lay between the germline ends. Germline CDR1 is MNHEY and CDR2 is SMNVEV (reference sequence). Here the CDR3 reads CASSLIPSRSLNGQYF. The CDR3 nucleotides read TGTGCCAGCAGTTTAATTCCTAGCAGAAGCCTCAATGGCCAGTACTTC.

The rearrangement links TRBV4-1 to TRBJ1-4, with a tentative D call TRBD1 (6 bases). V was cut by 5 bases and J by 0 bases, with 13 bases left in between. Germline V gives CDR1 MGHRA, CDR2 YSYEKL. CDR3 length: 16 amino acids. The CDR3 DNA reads TGCGCCAGCAGCTTTGGGACACTAGCAACTAATGAAAAACTGTTTTTT. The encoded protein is CASSFGTLATNEKLFF.

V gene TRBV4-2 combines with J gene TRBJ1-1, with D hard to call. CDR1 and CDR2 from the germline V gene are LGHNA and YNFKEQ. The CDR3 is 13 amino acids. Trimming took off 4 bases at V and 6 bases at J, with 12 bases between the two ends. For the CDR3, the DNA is TGTGCCAGCAGCCCTCCGGGAGTCCCTGAAGCTTTCTTT. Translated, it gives CASSPPGVPEAFF.

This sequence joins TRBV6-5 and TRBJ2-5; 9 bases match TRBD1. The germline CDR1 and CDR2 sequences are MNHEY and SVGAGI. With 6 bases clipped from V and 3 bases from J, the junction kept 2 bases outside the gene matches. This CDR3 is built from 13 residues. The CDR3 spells CASRGTGKETQYF. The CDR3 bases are TGTGCCAGCAGAGGGACAGGGAAAGAGACCCAGTACTTC.

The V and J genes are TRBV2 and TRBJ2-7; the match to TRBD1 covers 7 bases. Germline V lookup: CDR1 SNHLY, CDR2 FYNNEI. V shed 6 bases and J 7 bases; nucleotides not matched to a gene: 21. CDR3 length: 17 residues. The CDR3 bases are TGTGCCAGCAGCGTCGCCAGGGGGAAGGGCCCTTTTGGGGAGCAGTACTTC. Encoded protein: CASSVARGKGPFGEQYF.

The CDR3, as DNA: TGTGCCAGTAGTATGAGCGGGAACACTGAAGCTTTCTTT. The encoded protein is CASSMSGNTEAFF. This chain connects TRBV19 to TRBJ1-1; D not certain. Trimming took off 3 bases at V and 1 base at J, with 6 bases between the two ends. CDR3 size: 13 residues. CDR1 LNHDA and CDR2 SQIVND come from the germline V gene (reference sequence).

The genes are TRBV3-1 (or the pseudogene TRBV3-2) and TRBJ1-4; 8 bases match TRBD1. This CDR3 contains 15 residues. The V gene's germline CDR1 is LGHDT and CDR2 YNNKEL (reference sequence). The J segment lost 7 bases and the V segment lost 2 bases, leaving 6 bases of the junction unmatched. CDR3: CASSQNRGMVEKLFF. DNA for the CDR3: TGTGCCAGCAGCCAAAACAGGGGGATGGTTGAAAAACTGTTTTTT.

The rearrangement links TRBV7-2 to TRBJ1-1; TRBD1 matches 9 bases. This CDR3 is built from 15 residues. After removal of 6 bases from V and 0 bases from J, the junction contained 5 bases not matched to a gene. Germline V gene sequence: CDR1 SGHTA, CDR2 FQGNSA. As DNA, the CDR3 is TGTGCCAGCAGTGAAGGGACAGGGATGAACACTGAAGCTTTCTTT. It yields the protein CASSEGTGMNTEAFF. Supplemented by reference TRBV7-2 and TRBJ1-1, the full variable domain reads GAGVSQSPSNKVTEKGKDVELRCDPISGHTALYWYRQSLGQGLEFLIYFQGNSAPDKSGLPSDRFSAERTGGSVSTLTIQRTQQEDSAVYLCASSEGTGMNTEAFFGQGTRLTVV.

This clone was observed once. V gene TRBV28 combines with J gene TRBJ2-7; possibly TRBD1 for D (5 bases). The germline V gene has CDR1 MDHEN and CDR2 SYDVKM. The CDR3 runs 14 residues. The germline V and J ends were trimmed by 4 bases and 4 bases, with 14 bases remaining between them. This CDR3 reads CASSSGRVHYEQYF. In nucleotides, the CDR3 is TGTGCCAGCAGTTCGGGCAGGGTTCATTACGAGCAGTACTTC.

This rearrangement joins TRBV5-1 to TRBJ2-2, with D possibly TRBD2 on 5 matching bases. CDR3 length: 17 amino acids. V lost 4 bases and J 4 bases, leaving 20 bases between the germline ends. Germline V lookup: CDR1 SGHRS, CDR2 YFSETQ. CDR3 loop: CASSPQWRLARTGELFF. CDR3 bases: TGCGCCAGCAGCCCCCAGTGGCGGTTAGCGCGCACCGGGGAGCTGTTTTTT.

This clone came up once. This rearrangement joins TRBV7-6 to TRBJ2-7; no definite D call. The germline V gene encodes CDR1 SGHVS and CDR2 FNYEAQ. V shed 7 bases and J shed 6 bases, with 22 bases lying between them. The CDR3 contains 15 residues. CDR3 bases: TGTGCCAGCACCCTTCTCCCTCACGCACAAGTCGAGCAGTACTTC. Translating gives CASTLLPHAQVEQYF.

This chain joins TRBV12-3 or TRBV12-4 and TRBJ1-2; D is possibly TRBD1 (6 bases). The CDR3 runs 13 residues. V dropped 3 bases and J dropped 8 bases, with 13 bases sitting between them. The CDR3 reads CASSFGQGRGYTF. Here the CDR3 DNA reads TGTGCCAGCAGTTTCGGGCAGGGGCGCGGCTACACCTTC.

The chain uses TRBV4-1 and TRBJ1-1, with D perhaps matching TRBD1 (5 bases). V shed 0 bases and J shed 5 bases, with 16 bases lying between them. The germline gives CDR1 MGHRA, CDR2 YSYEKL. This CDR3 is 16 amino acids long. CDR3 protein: CASSQDEQGVMTEAFF. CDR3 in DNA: TGCGCCAGCAGCCAAGACGAACAAGGGGTTATGACTGAAGCTTTCTTT.

CDR3 coding DNA: TGCGCCAGCAGCTCCGGGACTAGAGAGACCGAGCAGTACTTC. Translated: CASSSGTRETEQYF. The chain employs TRBV5-1 and TRBJ2-7; 8 bases are a match to TRBD2. The CDR3 loop spans 14 amino acids. CDR1 is SGHRS, CDR2 YFSETQ, per germline. The junction had 8 bases not matched to a gene; V was cut back by 3 bases and J by 6 bases.

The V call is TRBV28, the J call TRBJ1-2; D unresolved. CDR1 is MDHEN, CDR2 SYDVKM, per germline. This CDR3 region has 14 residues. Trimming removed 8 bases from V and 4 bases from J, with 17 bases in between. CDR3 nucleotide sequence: TGTGCCAGCTATTCCGGGGAGCGCGGCTATGGCTACACCTTC. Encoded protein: CASYSGERGYGYTF.